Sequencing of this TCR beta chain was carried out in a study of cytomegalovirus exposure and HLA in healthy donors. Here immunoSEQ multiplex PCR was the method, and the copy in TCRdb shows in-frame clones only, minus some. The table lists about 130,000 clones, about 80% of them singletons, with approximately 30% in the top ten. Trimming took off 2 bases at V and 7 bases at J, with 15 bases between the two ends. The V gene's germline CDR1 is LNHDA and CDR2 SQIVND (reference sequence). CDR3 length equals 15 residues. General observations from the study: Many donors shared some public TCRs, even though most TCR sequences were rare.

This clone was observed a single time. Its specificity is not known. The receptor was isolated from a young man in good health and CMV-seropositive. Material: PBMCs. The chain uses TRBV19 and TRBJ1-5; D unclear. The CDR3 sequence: CASSILAGSDQPQHF. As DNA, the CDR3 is TGTGCCAGTAGTATATTGGCCGGGTCTGACCAGCCCCAGCATTTT.